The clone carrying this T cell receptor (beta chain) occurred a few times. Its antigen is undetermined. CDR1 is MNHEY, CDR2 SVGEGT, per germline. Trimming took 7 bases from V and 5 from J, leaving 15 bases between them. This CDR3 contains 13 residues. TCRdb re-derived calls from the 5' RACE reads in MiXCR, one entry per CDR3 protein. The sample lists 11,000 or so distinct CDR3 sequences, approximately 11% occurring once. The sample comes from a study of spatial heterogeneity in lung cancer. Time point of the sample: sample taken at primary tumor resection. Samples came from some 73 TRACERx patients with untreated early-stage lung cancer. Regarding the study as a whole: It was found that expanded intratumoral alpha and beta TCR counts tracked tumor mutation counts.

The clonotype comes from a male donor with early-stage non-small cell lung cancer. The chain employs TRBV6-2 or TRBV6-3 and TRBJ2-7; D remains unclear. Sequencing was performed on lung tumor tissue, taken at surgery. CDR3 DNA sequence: TGTGCCAGCAAGTGGGATATCAGCCACGAGCAGTACTTC. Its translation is CASKWDISHEQYF.